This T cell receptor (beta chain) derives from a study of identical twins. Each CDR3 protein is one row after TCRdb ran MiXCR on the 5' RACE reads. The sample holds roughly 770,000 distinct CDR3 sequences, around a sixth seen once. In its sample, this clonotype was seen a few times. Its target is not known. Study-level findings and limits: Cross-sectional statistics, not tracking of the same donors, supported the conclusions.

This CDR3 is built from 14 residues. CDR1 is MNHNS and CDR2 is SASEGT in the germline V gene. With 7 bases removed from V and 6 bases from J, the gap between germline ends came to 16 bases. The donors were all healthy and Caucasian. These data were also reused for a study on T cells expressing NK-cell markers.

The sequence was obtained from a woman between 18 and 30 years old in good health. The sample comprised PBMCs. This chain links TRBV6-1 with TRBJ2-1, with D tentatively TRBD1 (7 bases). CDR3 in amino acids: CASTRGTAGNEQFF. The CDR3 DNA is TGTGCCAGCACCAGGGGGACAGCGGGCAATGAGCAGTTCTTC.